One and the same sample provided the 11 T cell receptor beta chains below, sequenced in a study of cytomegalovirus exposure and HLA in healthy donors. Primers for the PCR totalled 60 Vbeta and 13 Jbeta. Repertoires were generated with immunoSEQ multiplex PCR, while TCRdb's copy carries only in-frame clones and drops some. The data show around 160,000 clones, 80% to 90% seen once. The sample consisted of PBMCs. These receptors came from a man in his late teens or twenties in good health and CMV-seropositive.

This rearrangement joins TRBV6-5 to TRBJ2-3, with unresolved D. This CDR3 has 13 amino acids. CDR1 and CDR2 from the germline V gene are MNHEY and SVGAGI. V lost 5 bases and J 1 base, leaving 7 bases between the germline ends. CDR3 region: CASSRQGTDTQYF. The DNA for the CDR3 is TGTGCCAGCAGTCGCCAGGGCACAGATACGCAGTATTTT.

CDR3 DNA sequence: TGTGCCAGCAGCGACCGACCCGGGGGTGAGCAGTTCTTC. As protein: CASSDRPGGEQFF. The J gene is TRBJ2-1, the V gene TRBV9; possible D gene TRBD2, 6 bases. V dropped 3 bases and J dropped 9 bases, with 13 bases sitting between them. From germline, CDR1 is SGDLS and CDR2 YYNGEE. This CDR3 is built from 13 residues.

Written as DNA, the CDR3 is TGTGCCAGCAGCTTAGTGGGGGGGGCTCGTGAAAAACTGTTTTTT. This gives the protein CASSLVGGAREKLFF. The V gene is TRBV11-3, the J gene TRBJ1-4, with D possibly TRBD1 on 6 matching bases. This CDR3 has 15 amino acids. V dropped 1 base and J dropped 7 bases, with 13 bases sitting between them. The germline V gene encodes CDR1 SGHNT and CDR2 YENEEA.

This sequence joins TRBV7-8 and TRBJ1-1; a possible D gene is TRBD1 (6 bases). Germline assignment: CDR1 SGHVS and CDR2 FQNEAQ. V gave up 7 bases and J gave up 6 bases, with 15 bases separating them. This CDR3 comprises 13 residues. The CDR3: CASIGSGAAEAFF. CDR3 DNA sequence: TGTGCCAGCATCGGTTCAGGGGCAGCTGAAGCTTTCTTT.

This chain links TRBV25-1 with TRBJ1-2; D may be TRBD1 (6 bases). Trimming left V 2 bases short and J 1 base short, with 11 bases between. There are 15 residues in the CDR3. CDR1 and CDR2 (germline): MGHDK, SYGVNS. The CDR3 sequence: CASSERTGFNYGYTF. The CDR3 DNA follows: TGTGCCAGCAGTGAAAGAACAGGGTTTAACTATGGCTACACCTTC.

The V call is TRBV5-1, the J call TRBJ2-2, with a weak D call TRBD2 (5 bases). Deletions cut 1 base from V and 2 bases from J, with 9 bases between. CDR1 is SGHRS, CDR2 YFSETQ, per germline. The CDR3 has 15 residues. The CDR3 bases are TGCGCCAGCAGCTTGAGAGGGCCCAACACCGGGGAGCTGTTTTTT. It is translated as CASSLRGPNTGELFF.

The chain employs TRBV7-2 and TRBJ1-2, with 9 nucleotides matching TRBD1. Germline assignment: CDR1 SGHTA and CDR2 FQGNSA. This CDR3 region has 14 residues. Germline trimming cut 6 bases from V and 3 bases from J; bases unmatched to any gene: 5. CDR3 loop: CASRWGQGYYGYTF. CDR3 DNA sequence: TGTGCCAGCAGGTGGGGACAGGGCTACTATGGCTACACCTTC.

The V call is TRBV9, the J call TRBJ1-4; 9 nucleotides line up with TRBD1. With 0 bases clipped from V and 8 bases from J, the junction kept 17 bases outside the gene matches. Germline V gives CDR1 SGDLS, CDR2 YYNGEE. This CDR3 is 19 amino acids long. The CDR3, as DNA: TGTGCCAGCAGCGTAGGGTCGGTAGGTTTTGGGACAGGGTCCGAAAAACTGTTTTTT. Translated: CASSVGSVGFGTGSEKLFF.

The V and J genes are TRBV6-4 and TRBJ2-3; TRBD2 agrees at 15 bases. From germline, CDR1 is MRHNA and CDR2 SNTAGT. There are 16 residues in the CDR3. J lost 4 bases, V lost 5 bases, and 4 bases had no gene match. CDR3 protein: CASSRGLAGGPDTQYF. In DNA form, the CDR3 reads TGTGCCAGCAGTCGGGGACTAGCGGGGGGCCCAGATACGCAGTATTTT.

The chain employs TRBV6-4 and TRBJ1-6, with TRBD1 identical over 7 bases. CDR3 length: 16 amino acids. Germline V lookup: CDR1 MRHNA, CDR2 SNTAGT. V was pared by 0 bases and J by 10 bases, with 9 bases of the junction left unmatched. CDR3 sequence reads: CASSDSATGLGSPLHF. DNA of the CDR3: TGTGCCAGCAGTGACTCCGCGACAGGGCTTGGGTCACCCCTCCACTTT.

The chain uses TRBV6-5 and TRBJ1-2; TRBD1 matches at 7 bases. Germline V gives CDR1 MNHEY, CDR2 SVGAGI. Trimming at V came to 4 bases and at J to 6 bases, leaving 5 bases not matched to a gene. This CDR3 has 13 residues. Here the CDR3 reads CASSSRDRDGYTF. Written as DNA, the CDR3 is TGTGCCAGCAGTTCCCGAGACAGGGATGGCTACACCTTC.